This note documents a single T cell receptor (beta chain) sequence. The antigen remains undetermined. The identical CDR3 is also encoded by other nucleotide sequences in the sample. Across several immunoSEQ plates, the genomic DNA of each subset was split evenly. Some clones are missing from TCRdb's copy, which holds only in-frame ones; the method was immunoSEQ multiplex PCR. This sample carries some 2,100,000 clones, roughly 95% of them seen once, and the ten largest clones take more than 0.1%. The sample originates from a study of shared clonotypes between healthy human individuals. Regarding the study as a whole: Sampling covered blood only; tissue repertoires likely differ.

Everyone who donated was a Caucasian adult who lived in Nashville, Tennessee. The specimen sequenced was naive CD4+ T cells sorted from blood. Sample subset: CD45RA+ positively selected. The sequence derives from a man aged 18 to 29 in good health.

The CDR3 nucleotides are TGTGCCAGCAGCGACAGGGGGGGATACGAGCAGTACTTC. Protein product: CASSDRGGYEQYF. This rearrangement joins TRBV6-5 to TRBJ2-7, with 9 bases lining up with TRBD1. Losses at the gene ends were 6 bases for V and 4 bases for J; bases not matched to a gene: 4. From germline, CDR1 is MNHEY and CDR2 SVGAGI. CDR3 length: 13 residues.